Included here is one T cell receptor beta chain sequence, with context. Antigen: not known. This sample was taken from a study of cytomegalovirus exposure and HLA in healthy donors. PCR primers comprised 60 Vbeta and 13 Jbeta primers. Original analysis: An analysis that came later counted tens of millions of unique TCR beta chains, approximately 11 million shared. Produced via immunoSEQ multiplex PCR; TCRdb's table is partial and in-frame only. The V and J calls and clone size come from that table; D and trimming were worked out from the DNA. The data contain 150,000 to 200,000 clones, around 78% of them singletons. The CDR3 totals 15 residues. Trimming at V came to 6 bases and at J to 5 bases, leaving 11 bases not matched to a gene. CDR1 and CDR2 from the germline V gene are SNHLY and FYNNEI. Findings and limits, study-wide: It was reported that the classifier diagnosed cytomegalovirus status with high specificity and sensitivity in both the original and validation cohorts. Later work showed greater clonal expansion in HLA-associated TCR beta chains than in equally common others. The study assumed roughly uniform donor sequencing depth for presence/absence analyses.

The origin of this receptor is a man aged 25-45 years in good health and CMV-seronegative. The sample was PBMCs. The chain combines TRBV2 with TRBJ2-5, with TRBD1 matching 8 bases. The CDR3 DNA follows: TGTGCCAGCAGGGGTCAGGGGGCGGGAAGGGAGACCCAGTACTTC. It specifies CASRGQGAGRETQYF. Full variable domain (missing parts from reference TRBV2 and TRBJ2-5): EPEVTQTPSHQVTQMGQEVILRCVPISNHLYFYWYRQILGQKVEFLVSFYNNEISEKSEIFDDQFSVERPDGSNFTLKIRSTKLEDSAMYFCASRGQGAGRETQYFGPGTRLLVL.